This T cell receptor (beta chain) was obtained from a study of preoperative IRX-2 immunotherapy in early breast cancer. Measured with immunoSEQ multiplex PCR; TCRdb has only the in-frame clones, and not every one. This table has under 30,000 clones, over 85% appearing once. Specified treatment: preoperative locoregional IRX-2 cytokine immunotherapy. Preoperative locoregional IRX-2 cytokine immunotherapy was tested in the phase Ib source study. Sequences were derived from tumor tissue, sampled after IRX-2 immunotherapy. The clonotype originates from a human donor with breast cancer.

The CDR3 DNA is TGTGCCTCCAGGGCAGGGTACGTTGATGAGCAGTTCTTC. Amino acid sequence: CASRAGYVDEQFF. This chain uses TRBV2 with TRBJ2-1, with a possible D match to TRBD1 (5 bases). This CDR3 is built from 13 residues. Per the germline V gene, CDR1 is SNHLY and CDR2 is FYNNEI. Trimming took 11 bases from V and 8 from J, leaving 19 bases between them.